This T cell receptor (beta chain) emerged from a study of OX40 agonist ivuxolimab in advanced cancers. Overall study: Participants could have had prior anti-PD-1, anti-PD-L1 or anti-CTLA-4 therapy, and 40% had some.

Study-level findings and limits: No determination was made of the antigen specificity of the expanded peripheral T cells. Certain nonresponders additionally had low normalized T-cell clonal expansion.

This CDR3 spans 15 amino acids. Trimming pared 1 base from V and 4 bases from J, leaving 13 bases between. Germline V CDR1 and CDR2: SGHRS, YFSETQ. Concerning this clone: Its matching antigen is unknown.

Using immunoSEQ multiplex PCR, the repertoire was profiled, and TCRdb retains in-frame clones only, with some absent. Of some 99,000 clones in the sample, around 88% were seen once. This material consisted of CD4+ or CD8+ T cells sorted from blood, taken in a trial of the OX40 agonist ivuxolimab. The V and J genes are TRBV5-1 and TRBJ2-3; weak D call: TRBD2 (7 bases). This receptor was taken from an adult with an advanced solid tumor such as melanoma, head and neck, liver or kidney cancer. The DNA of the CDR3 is TGCGCCAGCAGCTTGAGTGGGGGGGCGGCAGATACGCAGTATTTT. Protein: CASSLSGGAADTQYF. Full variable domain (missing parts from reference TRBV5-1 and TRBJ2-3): KAGVTQTPRYLIKTRGQQVTLSCSPISGHRSVSWYQQTPGQGLQFLFEYFSETQRNKGNFPGRFSGRQFSNSRSEMNVSTLELGDSALYLCASSLSGGAADTQYFGPGTRLTVL.